What follows are 7 T cell receptor beta chains derived from one specimen sequenced in a study of vaccination and CD4 T cells after COVID-19. Their specific antigens are unknown. The Oncomine TCR Beta short-read assay was applied to DNA of cultured CD4+ T cells. From the PCR reads, TCRdb called clonotypes with MiXCR, one entry per CDR3 protein. The table records some 25,000 distinct CDR3 sequences, 64% of them present only once. The treatment was: roughly ten-day PBMC culture with coronavirus spike peptide pools or control peptides (ViraFEST assay). Sequenced input: CD4+ T cells from blood, cultured in vitro. These TCRs come from a human donor who had recovered from COVID-19.

In its sample, this clonotype was seen once. The V gene is TRBV6-5, the J gene TRBJ2-7; D ambiguous. Per germline, CDR1 MNHEY and CDR2 SVGAGI. V lost 0 bases, J lost 6 bases, and 15 bases lay in between. CDR3 length: 15 amino acids. CDR3 in DNA: TGTGCCAGCAGTTACTCGACCCAAGGGTTAGGCGAGCAGTACTTC. Translation: CASSYSTQGLGEQYF.

V is TRBV20-1 and J is TRBJ1-4; D gene unclear. CDR3 length equals 12 residues. The V gene's germline CDR1 is DFQATT and CDR2 SNEGSKA (reference sequence). In DNA form, the CDR3 reads TGCAGCGCACCACAAGTCGATGAAAAACTGTTTTTT. Its protein product is CSAPQVDEKLFF.

This clonotype was seen only a few times. The V gene is TRBV27, the J gene TRBJ1-1; D unclear. Deletions cut 2 bases from V and 4 bases from J, with 8 bases between. This CDR3 has 13 amino acids. CDR1 MNHEY and CDR2 SMNVEV come from the germline V gene (reference sequence). The CDR3 DNA follows: TGTGCCAGCAGTTTAAGCGTGGGCACTGAAGCTTTCTTT. It is translated as CASSLSVGTEAFF.

The gene calls are TRBV16 and TRBJ2-7; 7 positions agree with TRBD1. In germline, CDR1 is KGHSY, CDR2 FQNENV. J was trimmed by 0 bases and V by 6 bases; bases with no gene match: 8. CDR3 length equals 15 residues. The CDR3 bases are TGTGCCAGCAGTCGCGGACAGGACCCCTCCTACGAGCAGTACTTC. Its protein product is CASSRGQDPSYEQYF.

This clonotype appeared a single time. This chain connects TRBV11-2 to TRBJ2-5, with TRBD2 matching 10 bases. CDR1 is SGHAT and CDR2 is FQNNGV in the germline V gene. Trimming removed 5 bases from V and 3 bases from J; junction bases left unmatched: 12. The CDR3 is made up of 17 amino acids. CDR3 region: CASSLSLLLAGEETQYF. The CDR3, as DNA: TGTGCCAGCAGCCTATCGTTGTTGCTAGCGGGAGAAGAGACCCAGTACTTC.

This clonotype has a single count. V gene TRBV29-1 combines with J gene TRBJ2-2; D is perhaps TRBD1 or TRBD2 (6 bases each). V was trimmed by 7 bases and J by 6 bases, leaving 18 bases between them. Germline CDR1 is SQVTM and CDR2 is ANQGSEA. The CDR3 consists of 14 residues. The CDR3: CSGGMWGAAGELFF. The CDR3 DNA follows: TGCAGCGGGGGAATGTGGGGGGCGGCCGGGGAGCTGTTTTTT.

In this sample, this clonotype is medium-sized. This chain joins TRBV20-1 and TRBJ2-7, with D perhaps TRBD1 (5 bases). The CDR3 contains 13 residues. Per germline, CDR1 DFQATT and CDR2 SNEGSKA (reference sequence). The V and J ends lost 6 bases and 1 base respectively, with 13 bases between them. The CDR3 is CSADKDRSYEQYF. As DNA, the CDR3 is TGCAGTGCGGACAAAGACAGATCCTACGAGCAGTACTTC.